The 10 T cell receptor beta chains below were found in one sample sequenced in a study of T cell changes during pregnancy in multiple sclerosis (dated by TCRdb to the late 2010s). The protocol used for the library was the immunoSEQ multiplex PCR assay. TCRdb limited this immuneACCESS table to in-frame rearrangements with V and J called. A share of clones is missing; checked studies link under half to unresolved V genes, and the rest is unexplained. For this sample there are approximately 94,000 clones; about 92% appear just once. About 1.9% of the sample is taken by the ten largest. Sequences were derived from peripheral blood, sampled after pregnancy. These TCRs come from a female donor with multiple sclerosis, enrolled in a pregnancy study.

The chain uses TRBV6-1 and TRBJ2-1; no clear D gene. Germline values: CDR1 MNHNS, CDR2 SASEGT. The CDR3 loop spans 13 amino acids. Trimming took 6 bases from V and 10 from J, leaving 16 bases between them. The CDR3 reads CASRPPWAQEQFF. DNA of the CDR3: TGTGCCAGCAGACCCCCTTGGGCGCAGGAGCAGTTCTTC.

This chain uses TRBV14 with TRBJ2-7, with D possibly matching TRBD1 (6 bases). Trimming took off 4 bases at V and 0 bases at J, with 16 bases between the two ends. This CDR3 has 16 residues. The germline CDR1 and CDR2 sequences are SGHDN and FVKESK. For the CDR3, the DNA is TGTGCCAGCAGCCGGCGTATCGGGACAAACTCCTACGAGCAGTACTTC. It is translated as CASSRRIGTNSYEQYF.

This chain links TRBV27 with TRBJ2-3; 7 bases are shared with TRBD2. The CDR3 is 14 amino acids. CDR1 MNHEY and CDR2 SMNVEV come from the germline V gene (reference sequence). V trimming: 5 bases; J trimming: 1 base; junction bases outside the gene matches: 3. The CDR3 loop reads CASSLLAGTDTQYF. CDR3 in DNA: TGTGCCAGCAGTCTCCTAGCGGGCACAGATACGCAGTATTTT.

The chain couples TRBV7-8 to TRBJ2-1; weak D call: TRBD2 (5 bases). The germline gives CDR1 SGHVS, CDR2 FQNEAQ. The CDR3 is 14 residues long. Trimming left V 1 base short and J 9 bases short, with 13 bases between. CDR3 DNA sequence: TGTGCCAGCAGCTTAGAGTTCGCGGGCCGTGAGCAGTTCTTC. Translated, it gives CASSLEFAGREQFF.

The V and J genes are TRBV5-1 and TRBJ1-1, with 8 bases aligning to TRBD1. This CDR3 comprises 15 residues. Per the germline V gene, CDR1 is SGHRS and CDR2 is YFSETQ. The V gene end was trimmed by 3 bases and the J gene end by 2 bases; junction bases not matched to a gene: 6. The CDR3 protein is CASSWTGLGNTEAFF. In DNA form, the CDR3 reads TGCGCCAGCAGCTGGACAGGGTTGGGCAACACTGAAGCTTTCTTT.

The chain has TRBV7-9 and TRBJ2-2, with a weak D call TRBD2 (6 bases). The V end was cut by 5 bases, the J end by 0 bases, with 13 bases between. Germline lookup yields CDR1 SEHNR and CDR2 FQNEAQ (reference sequence). This CDR3 contains 16 residues. CDR3 protein: CASSPPTRTNTGELFF. The CDR3 DNA follows: TGTGCCAGCAGCCCCCCGACTAGGACGAACACCGGGGAGCTGTTTTTT.

Only one count was recorded for this clone. This chain uses TRBV6-1 with TRBJ2-7; TRBD2 aligns across 8 bases. CDR3 length equals 13 residues. Trimming took 7 bases from V and 2 from J; bases not matched to a gene: 4. Germline-derived CDR1 and CDR2 are MNHNS and SASEGT. CDR3 nucleotides: TGTGCCAGCATAAATAGCGGGACCTACGAGCAGTACTTC. As protein: CASINSGTYEQYF.

V is TRBV7-9 and J is TRBJ1-2; D remains ambiguous. Germline CDR1 is SEHNR and CDR2 is FQNEAQ (reference sequence). V was pared by 4 bases and J by 6 bases, with 6 bases between. The CDR3 length is 11 residues. CDR3 DNA: TGTGCCAGCAGCTCATCAAATGGCTACACCTTC. Protein sequence: CASSSSNGYTF.

The chain links TRBV10-3 to TRBJ1-1; 10 bases fit TRBD1. The CDR3 spans 14 residues. V lost 3 bases, J lost 4 bases, and 2 bases stayed unmatched. Germline loops: CDR1 ENHRY, CDR2 SYGVKD. CDR3: CAISDRTGGTEAFF. CDR3 bases: TGTGCCATCAGTGACAGGACAGGGGGCACTGAAGCTTTCTTT.

V usage is TRBV13 and J usage is TRBJ2-1, with D unclear. V was pared by 5 bases and J by 4 bases, with 6 bases between. In germline, CDR1 is PRHDT, CDR2 FYEKMQ (reference sequence). This CDR3 is 12 amino acids long. CDR3 sequence: CASSPFYNEQFF. CDR3 sequence (DNA): TGTGCCAGCAGCCCCTTTTACAATGAGCAGTTCTTC.